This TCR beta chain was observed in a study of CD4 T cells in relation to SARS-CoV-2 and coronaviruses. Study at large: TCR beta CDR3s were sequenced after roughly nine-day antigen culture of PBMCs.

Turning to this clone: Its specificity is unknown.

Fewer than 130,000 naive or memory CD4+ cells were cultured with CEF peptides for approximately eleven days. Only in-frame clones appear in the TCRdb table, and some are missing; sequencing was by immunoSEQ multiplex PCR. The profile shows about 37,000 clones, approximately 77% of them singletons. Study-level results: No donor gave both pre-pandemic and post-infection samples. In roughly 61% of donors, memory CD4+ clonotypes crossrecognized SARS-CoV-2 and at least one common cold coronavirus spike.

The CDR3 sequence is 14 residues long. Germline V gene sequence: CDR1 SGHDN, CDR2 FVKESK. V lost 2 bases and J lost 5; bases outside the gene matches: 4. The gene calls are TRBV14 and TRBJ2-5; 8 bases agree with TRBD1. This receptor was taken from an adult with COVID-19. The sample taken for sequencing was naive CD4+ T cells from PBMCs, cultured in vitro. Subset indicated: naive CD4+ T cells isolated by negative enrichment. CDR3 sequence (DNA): TGTGCCAGCAGCCAAATTGACAGGGGTGAGACCCAGTACTTC. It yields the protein CASSQIDRGETQYF.